These 5 T cell receptor beta chains were sequenced from one sample in a study of radiation and T cells in renal cell carcinoma. Generated by immunoSEQ multiplex PCR, the TCRdb table keeps only in-frame clones and is missing some. The sample includes about 83,000 clones, less than 85% seen only once; the top ten take about 2.5%. Time point indicated: blood 4 weeks post-SBRT, at nephrectomy. Treatment given: 15 Gy SBRT to primary tumor, nephrectomy 4 weeks later. This specimen consisted of blood, obtained from a patient whose treatment included radiotherapy and nephrectomy. These receptors all come from a woman aged 60-70 years with renal cell carcinoma.

The chain combines TRBV5-1 with TRBJ1-2, with 10 positions matching TRBD1. Germline CDR1 SGHRS, CDR2 YFSETQ. V gave up 2 bases and J gave up 9 bases; unmatched junction bases: 7. The CDR3 runs 14 residues. CDR3 sequence (DNA): TGCGCCAGCAGCTTTGAGACAGGGGGCTCGAGCTACACCTTC. As protein: CASSFETGGSSYTF.

The chain joins TRBV9 to TRBJ2-1; TRBD1 matches 7 bases. The CDR3 length is 12 residues. Germline trimming cut 4 bases from V and 10 bases from J; bases unmatched to any gene: 5. Per the germline V gene, CDR1 is SGDLS and CDR2 is YYNGEE. The CDR3 nucleotides are TGTGCCAGCAGCCTGAGGGGGCGCGAGCAGTTCTTC. It is translated as CASSLRGREQFF.

The table lists this clone with a few counts. The chain uses TRBV6-4 and TRBJ2-2; a possible D gene is TRBD1 (6 bases). V lost 8 bases, J lost 5 bases, and 12 bases lay in between. The CDR3 loop spans 13 amino acids. Germline CDR1 MRHNA, CDR2 SNTAGT. This CDR3 reads CASAQGPTGELFF. The CDR3 DNA reads TGTGCCAGCGCCCAGGGGCCTACCGGGGAGCTGTTTTTT.

The gene calls are TRBV15 and TRBJ2-7; D is perhaps TRBD2 (7 bases). V was pared by 2 bases and J by 5 bases, with 13 bases between. The CDR3 contains 14 residues. CDR1 and CDR2 (germline): LNHNV, YYDKDF (reference sequence). The CDR3 spells CATSRRGGEDEQYF. CDR3 DNA sequence: TGTGCCACCAGCAGACGAGGGGGGGAGGACGAGCAGTACTTC.

The V call is TRBV7-2, the J call TRBJ1-2; weak D call: TRBD1 (5 bases). Trimming left V 4 bases short and J 7 bases short, with 13 bases between. Per the germline V gene, CDR1 is SGHTA and CDR2 is FQGNSA. This CDR3 has 13 residues. The DNA of the CDR3 is TGTGCCAGCAGCTCCTCGGGACGGTTTGGCTACACCTTC. Its protein is CASSSSGRFGYTF.